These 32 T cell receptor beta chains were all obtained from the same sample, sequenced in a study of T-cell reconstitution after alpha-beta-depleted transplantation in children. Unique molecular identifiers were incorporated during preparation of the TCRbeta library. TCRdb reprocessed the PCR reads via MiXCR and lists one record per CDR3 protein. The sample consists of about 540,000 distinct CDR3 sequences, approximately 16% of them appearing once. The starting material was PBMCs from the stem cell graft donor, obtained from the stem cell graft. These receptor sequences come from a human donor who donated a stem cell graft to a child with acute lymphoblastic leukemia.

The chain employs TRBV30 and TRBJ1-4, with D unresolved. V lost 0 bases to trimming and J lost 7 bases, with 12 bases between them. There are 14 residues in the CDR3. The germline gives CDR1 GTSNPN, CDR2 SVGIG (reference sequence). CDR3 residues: CAWSVQRAVEKLFF. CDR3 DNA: TGTGCCTGGAGTGTTCAAAGGGCGGTTGAAAAACTGTTTTTT. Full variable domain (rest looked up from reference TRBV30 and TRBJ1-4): SQTIHQWPATLVQPVGSPLSLECTVEGTSNPNLYWYRQAAGRGLQLLFYSVGIGQISSEVPQNLSASRPQDRQFILSSKKLLLSDSGFYLCAWSVQRAVEKLFFGSGTQLSVL.

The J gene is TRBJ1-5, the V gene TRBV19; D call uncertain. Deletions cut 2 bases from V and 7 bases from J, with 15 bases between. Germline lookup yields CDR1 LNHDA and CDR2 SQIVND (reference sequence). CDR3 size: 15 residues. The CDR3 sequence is CASSIWVLGIQPQHF. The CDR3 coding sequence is TGTGCCAGTAGTATATGGGTATTGGGGATCCAGCCCCAGCATTTT.

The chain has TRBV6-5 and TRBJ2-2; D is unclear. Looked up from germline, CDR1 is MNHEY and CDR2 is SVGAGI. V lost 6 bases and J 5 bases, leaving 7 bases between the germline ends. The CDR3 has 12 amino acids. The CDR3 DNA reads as TGTGCCAGCAGACCGTTTACCGGGGAGCTGTTTTTT. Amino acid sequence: CASRPFTGELFF.

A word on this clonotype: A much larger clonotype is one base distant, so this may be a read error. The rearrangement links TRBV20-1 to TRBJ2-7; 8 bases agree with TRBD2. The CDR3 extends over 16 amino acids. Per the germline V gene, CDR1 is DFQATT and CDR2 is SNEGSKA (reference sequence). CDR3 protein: CCASGRDAYFSYEQYF. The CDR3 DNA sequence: TGCTGTGCTAGCGGGCGGGACGCTTATTTCTCCTACGAGCAGTACTTC.

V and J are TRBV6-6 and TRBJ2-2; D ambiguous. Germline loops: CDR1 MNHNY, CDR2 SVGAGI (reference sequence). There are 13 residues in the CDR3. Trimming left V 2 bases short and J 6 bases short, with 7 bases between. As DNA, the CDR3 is TGTGCCAGCAGTTACGATTGGGCCGGGGAGCTGTTTTTT. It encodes CASSYDWAGELFF.

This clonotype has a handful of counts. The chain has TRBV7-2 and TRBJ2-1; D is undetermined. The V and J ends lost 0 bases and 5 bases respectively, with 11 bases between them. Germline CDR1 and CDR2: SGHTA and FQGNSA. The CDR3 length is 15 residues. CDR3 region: CASSLASRRDNEQFF. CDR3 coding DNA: TGTGCCAGCAGCTTAGCTAGCCGGAGAGACAATGAGCAGTTCTTC.

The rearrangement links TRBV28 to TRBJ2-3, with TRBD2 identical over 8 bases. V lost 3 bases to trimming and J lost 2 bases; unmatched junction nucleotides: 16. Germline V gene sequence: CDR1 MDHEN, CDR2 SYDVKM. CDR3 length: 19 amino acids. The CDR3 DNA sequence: TGTGCCAGCAGTTTCCCCACTAGCGGACTTATTACCTACACAGATACGCAGTATTTT. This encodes CASSFPTSGLITYTDTQYF.

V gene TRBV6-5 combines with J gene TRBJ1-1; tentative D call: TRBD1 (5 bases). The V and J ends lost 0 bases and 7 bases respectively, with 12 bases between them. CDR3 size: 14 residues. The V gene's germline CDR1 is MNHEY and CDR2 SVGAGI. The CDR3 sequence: CASSYSRDVLEAFF. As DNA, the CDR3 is TGTGCCAGCAGTTACTCGAGGGACGTCCTTGAAGCTTTCTTT.

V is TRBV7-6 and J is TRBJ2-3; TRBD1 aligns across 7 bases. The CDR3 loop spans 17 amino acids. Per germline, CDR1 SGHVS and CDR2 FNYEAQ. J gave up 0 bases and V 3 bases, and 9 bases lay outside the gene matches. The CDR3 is CASSLIQGFPSTDTQYF. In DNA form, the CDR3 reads TGTGCCAGCAGCTTGATACAGGGGTTCCCTAGCACAGATACGCAGTATTTT.

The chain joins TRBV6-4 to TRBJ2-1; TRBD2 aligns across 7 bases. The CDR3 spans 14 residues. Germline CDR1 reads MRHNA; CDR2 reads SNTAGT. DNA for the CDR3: TGTTCTTCAAAGCGGGACTTCTCCTACAATGAGCAGTTCTTC. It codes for CSSKRDFSYNEQFF.

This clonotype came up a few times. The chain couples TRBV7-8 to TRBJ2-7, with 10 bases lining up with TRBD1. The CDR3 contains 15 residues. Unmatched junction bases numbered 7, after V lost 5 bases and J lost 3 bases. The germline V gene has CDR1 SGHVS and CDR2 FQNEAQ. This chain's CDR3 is CASSPGQGGIYEQYF. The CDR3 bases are TGTGCCAGCAGCCCAGGACAGGGGGGGATCTACGAGCAGTACTTC.

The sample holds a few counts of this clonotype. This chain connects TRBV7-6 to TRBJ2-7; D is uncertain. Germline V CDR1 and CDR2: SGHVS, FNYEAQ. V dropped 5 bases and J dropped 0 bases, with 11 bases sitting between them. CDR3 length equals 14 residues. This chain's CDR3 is CASSETLSSYEQYF. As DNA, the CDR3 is TGTGCCAGCAGCGAGACCCTGAGCTCCTACGAGCAGTACTTC.

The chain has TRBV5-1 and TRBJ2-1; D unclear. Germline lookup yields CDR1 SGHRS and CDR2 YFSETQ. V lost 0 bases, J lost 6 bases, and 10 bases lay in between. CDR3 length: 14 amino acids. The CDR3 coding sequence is TGCGCCAGCAGCTTGGCCGCAGGTGGCAATGAGCAGTTCTTC. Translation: CASSLAAGGNEQFF.

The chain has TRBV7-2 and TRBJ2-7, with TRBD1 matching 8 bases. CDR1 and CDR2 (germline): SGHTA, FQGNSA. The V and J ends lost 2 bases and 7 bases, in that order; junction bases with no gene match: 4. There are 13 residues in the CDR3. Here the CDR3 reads CASSLWDRQEQYF. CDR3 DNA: TGTGCCAGCAGCTTATGGGACAGGCAAGAGCAGTACTTC. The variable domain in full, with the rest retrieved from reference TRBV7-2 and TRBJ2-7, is GAGVSQSPSNKVTEKGKDVELRCDPISGHTALYWYRQSLGQGLEFLIYFQGNSAPDKSGLPSDRFSAERTGGSVSTLTIQRTQQEDSAVYLCASSLWDRQEQYFGPGTRLTVT.

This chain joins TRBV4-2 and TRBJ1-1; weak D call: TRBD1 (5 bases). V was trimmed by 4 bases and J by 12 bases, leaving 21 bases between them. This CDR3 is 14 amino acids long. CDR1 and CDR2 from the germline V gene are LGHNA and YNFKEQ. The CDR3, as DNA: TGTGCCAGCAGCCTACCAGGGCTGGACCCCCAATCTTTCTTT. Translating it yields CASSLPGLDPQSFF.

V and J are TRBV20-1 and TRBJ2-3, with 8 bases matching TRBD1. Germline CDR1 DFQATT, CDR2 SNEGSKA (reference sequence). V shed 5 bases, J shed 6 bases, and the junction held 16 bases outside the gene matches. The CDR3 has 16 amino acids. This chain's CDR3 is CSASRGTGLWRDTQYF. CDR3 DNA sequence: TGCAGTGCTTCACGGGGGACAGGTTTATGGCGGGATACGCAGTATTTT.

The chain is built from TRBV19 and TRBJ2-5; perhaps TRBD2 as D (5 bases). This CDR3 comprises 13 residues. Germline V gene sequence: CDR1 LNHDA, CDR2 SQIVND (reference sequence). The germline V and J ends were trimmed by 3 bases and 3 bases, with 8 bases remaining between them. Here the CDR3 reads CASSMHGEETQYF. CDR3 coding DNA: TGTGCCAGTAGTATGCACGGGGAAGAGACCCAGTACTTC.

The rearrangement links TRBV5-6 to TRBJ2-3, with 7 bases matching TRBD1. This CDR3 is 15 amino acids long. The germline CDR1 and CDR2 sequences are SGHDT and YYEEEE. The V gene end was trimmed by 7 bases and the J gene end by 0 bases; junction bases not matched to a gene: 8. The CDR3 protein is CASVPRGRSTDTQYF. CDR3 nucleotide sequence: TGTGCCAGCGTTCCTAGGGGGCGAAGCACAGATACGCAGTATTTT.

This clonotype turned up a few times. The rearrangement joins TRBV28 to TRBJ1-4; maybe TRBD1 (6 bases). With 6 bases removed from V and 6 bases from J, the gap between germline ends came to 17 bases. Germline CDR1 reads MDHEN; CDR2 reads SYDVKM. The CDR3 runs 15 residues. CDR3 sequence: CASRGDWDKDEKLFF. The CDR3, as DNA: TGTGCCAGCAGAGGTGACTGGGACAAAGATGAAAAACTGTTTTTT. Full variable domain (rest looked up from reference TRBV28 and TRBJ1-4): DVKVTQSSRYLVKRTGEKVFLECVQDMDHENMFWYRQDPGLGLRLIYFSYDVKMKEKGDIPEGYSVSREKKERFSLILESASTNQTSMYLCASRGDWDKDEKLFFGSGTQLSVL.

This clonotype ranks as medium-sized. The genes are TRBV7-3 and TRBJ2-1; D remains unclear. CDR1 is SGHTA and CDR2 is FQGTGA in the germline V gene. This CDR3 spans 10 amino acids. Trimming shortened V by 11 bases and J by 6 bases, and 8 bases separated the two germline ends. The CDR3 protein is CAPRPNEQFF. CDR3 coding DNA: TGTGCCCCCCGCCCCAATGAGCAGTTCTTC.

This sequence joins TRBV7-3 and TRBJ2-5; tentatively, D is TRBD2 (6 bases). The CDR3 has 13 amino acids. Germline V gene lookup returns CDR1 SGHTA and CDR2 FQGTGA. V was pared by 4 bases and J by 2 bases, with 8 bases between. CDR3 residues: CASSWSGQETQYF. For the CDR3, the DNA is TGTGCCAGCAGCTGGAGCGGGCAAGAGACCCAGTACTTC.

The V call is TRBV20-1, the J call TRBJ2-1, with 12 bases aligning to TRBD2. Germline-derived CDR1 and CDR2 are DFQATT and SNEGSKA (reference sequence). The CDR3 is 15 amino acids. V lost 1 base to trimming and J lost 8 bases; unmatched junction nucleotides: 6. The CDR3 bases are TGCAGTGCTAGAGGGACTAGCGGGAATTGGGATGAGCAGTTCTTC. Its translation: CSARGTSGNWDEQFF.

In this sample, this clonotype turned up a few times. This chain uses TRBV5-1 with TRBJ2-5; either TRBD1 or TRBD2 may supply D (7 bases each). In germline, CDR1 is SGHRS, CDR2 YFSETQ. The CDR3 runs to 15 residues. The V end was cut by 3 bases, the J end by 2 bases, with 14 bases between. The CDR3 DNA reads TGCGCCAGCAGCTCCCAGGGGGAGGGACAAGAGACCCAGTACTTC. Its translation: CASSSQGEGQETQYF.

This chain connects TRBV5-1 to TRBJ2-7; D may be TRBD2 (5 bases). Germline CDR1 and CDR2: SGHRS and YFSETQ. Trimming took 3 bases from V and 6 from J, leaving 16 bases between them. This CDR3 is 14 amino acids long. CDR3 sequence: CASSSLTDGGEQYF. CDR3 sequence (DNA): TGCGCCAGCAGCTCTTTAACGGACGGAGGCGAGCAGTACTTC.

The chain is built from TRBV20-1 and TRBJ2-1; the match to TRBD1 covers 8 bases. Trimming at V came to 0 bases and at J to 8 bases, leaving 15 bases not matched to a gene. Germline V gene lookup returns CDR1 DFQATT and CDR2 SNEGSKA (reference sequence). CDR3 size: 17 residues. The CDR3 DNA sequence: TGCAGTGCTAGAGATCCGAAACAGGGGGAGAGGAGCGATGAGCAGTTCTTC. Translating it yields CSARDPKQGERSDEQFF.

CDR3 loop: CASSLPETGGARGYNEQFF. The CDR3 nucleotides read TGTGCCAGCAGCTTACCGGAGACAGGGGGCGCGCGGGGCTACAATGAGCAGTTCTTC. The chain combines TRBV11-1 with TRBJ2-1; 10 nucleotides agree with TRBD1. CDR3 length: 19 amino acids. Trimming cost V 2 bases and J 3 bases; bases outside gene matches: 13. From germline, CDR1 is SGHAT and CDR2 FQDESV (reference sequence).

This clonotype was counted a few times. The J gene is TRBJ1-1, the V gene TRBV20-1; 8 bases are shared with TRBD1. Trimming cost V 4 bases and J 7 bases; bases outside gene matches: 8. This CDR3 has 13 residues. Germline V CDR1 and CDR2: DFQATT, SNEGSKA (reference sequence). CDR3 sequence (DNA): TGCAGTGCTAAACCACAGGGGGTCGGTGAAGCTTTCTTT. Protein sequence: CSAKPQGVGEAFF.

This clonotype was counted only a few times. CDR3 coding DNA: TGCGCCAGCAGCTCCCGGCGGGCAGGCGTGACGAGCAATCAGCCCCAGCATTTT. As protein: CASSSRRAGVTSNQPQHF. The chain recombines TRBV5-1 with TRBJ1-5; D ambiguous. Germline V gene lookup returns CDR1 SGHRS and CDR2 YFSETQ. CDR3 length equals 18 residues. V lost 3 bases, J lost 1 base, and 20 bases lay in between.

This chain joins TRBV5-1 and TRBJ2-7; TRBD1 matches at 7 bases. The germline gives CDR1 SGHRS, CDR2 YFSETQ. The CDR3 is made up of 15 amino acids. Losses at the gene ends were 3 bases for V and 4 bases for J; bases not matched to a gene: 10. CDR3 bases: TGCGCCAGCAGCTCCGGGACAGATGGAAAGTACGAGCAGTACTTC. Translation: CASSSGTDGKYEQYF. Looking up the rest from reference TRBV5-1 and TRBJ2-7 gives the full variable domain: KAGVTQTPRYLIKTRGQQVTLSCSPISGHRSVSWYQQTPGQGLQFLFEYFSETQRNKGNFPGRFSGRQFSNSRSEMNVSTLELGDSALYLCASSSGTDGKYEQYFGPGTRLTVT.

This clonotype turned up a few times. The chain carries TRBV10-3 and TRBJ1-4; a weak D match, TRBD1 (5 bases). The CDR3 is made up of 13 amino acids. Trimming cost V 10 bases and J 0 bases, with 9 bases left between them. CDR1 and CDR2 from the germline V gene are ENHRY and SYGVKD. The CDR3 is CATQGSTNEKLFF. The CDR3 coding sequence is TGTGCCACTCAGGGTTCAACTAATGAAAAACTGTTTTTT.

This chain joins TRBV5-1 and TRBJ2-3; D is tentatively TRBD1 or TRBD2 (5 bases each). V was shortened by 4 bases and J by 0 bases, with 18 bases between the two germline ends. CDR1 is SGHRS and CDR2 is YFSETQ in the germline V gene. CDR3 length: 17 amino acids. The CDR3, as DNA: TGCGCCAGCAGCCTATGGACTGGGGCAGGTAGCACAGATACGCAGTATTTT. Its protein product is CASSLWTGAGSTDTQYF. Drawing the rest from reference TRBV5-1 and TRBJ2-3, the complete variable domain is KAGVTQTPRYLIKTRGQQVTLSCSPISGHRSVSWYQQTPGQGLQFLFEYFSETQRNKGNFPGRFSGRQFSNSRSEMNVSTLELGDSALYLCASSLWTGAGSTDTQYFGPGTRLTVL.

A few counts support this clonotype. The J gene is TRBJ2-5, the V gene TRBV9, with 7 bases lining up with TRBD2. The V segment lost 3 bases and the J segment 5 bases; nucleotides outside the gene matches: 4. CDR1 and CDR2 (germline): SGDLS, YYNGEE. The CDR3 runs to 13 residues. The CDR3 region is CASSGSGMETQYF. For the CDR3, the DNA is TGTGCCAGCAGCGGGAGCGGGATGGAGACCCAGTACTTC.